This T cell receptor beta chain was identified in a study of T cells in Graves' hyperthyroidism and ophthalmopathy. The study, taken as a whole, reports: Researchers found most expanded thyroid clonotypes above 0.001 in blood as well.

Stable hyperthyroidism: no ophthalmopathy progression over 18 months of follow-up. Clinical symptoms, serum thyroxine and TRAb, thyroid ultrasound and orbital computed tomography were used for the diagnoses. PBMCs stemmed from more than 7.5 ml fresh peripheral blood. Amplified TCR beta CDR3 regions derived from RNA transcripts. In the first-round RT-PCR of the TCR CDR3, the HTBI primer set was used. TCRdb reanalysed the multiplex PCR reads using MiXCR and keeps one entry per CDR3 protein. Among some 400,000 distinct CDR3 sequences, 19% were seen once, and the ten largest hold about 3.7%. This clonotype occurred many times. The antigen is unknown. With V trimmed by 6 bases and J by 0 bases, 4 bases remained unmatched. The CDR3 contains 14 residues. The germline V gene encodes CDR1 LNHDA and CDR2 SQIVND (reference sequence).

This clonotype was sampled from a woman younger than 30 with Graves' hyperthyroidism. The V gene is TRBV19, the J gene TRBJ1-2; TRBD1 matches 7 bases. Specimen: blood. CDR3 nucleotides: TGTGCCAGTAGGTCTGGGACAGCTAACTATGGCTACACCTTC. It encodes CASRSGTANYGYTF.